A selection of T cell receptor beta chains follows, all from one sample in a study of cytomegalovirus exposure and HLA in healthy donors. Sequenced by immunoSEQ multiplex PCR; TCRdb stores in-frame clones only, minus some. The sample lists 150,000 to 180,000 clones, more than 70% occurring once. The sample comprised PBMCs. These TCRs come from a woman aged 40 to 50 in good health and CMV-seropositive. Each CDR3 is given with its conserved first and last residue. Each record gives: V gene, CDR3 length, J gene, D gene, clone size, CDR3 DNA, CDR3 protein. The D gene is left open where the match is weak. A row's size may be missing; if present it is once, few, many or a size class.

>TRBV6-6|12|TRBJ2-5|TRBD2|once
TGTGCCAGCAGGAGCGGGAGGCAGACCCAGTACTTC
CASRSGRQTQYF
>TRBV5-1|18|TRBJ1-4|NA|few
TGCGCCAGCAGCTTGGCTTACAGGGAGAGGGCAACTAATGAAAAACTGTTTTTT
CASSLAYRERATNEKLFF
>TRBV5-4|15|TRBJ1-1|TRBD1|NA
TGTGCCAGCAGCATTGACAGGGGACCGAACACTGAAGCTTTCTTT
CASSIDRGPNTEAFF
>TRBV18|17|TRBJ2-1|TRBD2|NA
TGTGCCAGCTCACCACCTATTAGCGGGAGGGCGTACAATGAGCAGTTCTTC
CASSPPISGRAYNEQFF
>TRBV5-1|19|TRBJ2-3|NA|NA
TGCGCCAGCAGCTTGTATTTGCAGGGATCAACTCTAAGCACAGATACGCAGTATTTT
CASSLYLQGSTLSTDTQYF
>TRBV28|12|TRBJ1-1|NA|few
TGTGCCAGCAGTGTTCTTAGGGGCGAAGCTTTCTTT
CASSVLRGEAFF
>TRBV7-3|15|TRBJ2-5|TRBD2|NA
TGTGCCAGCAGCTTAGGCGGGAGTAAACAAGAGACCCAGTACTTC
CASSLGGSKQETQYF
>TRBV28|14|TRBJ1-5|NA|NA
TGTGCCAGCAGTACCCAGGGTGGGAATCAGCCCCAGCATTTT
CASSTQGGNQPQHF
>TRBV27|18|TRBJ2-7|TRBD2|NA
TGTGCCAGCAGTTTATCGTTTCTCTTGGCGGGAGTTTTGAACGAGCAGTACTTC
CASSLSFLLAGVLNEQYF
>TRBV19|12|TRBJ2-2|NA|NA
TGTGCCAGTAAGACTGTATCCGGGGAGCTGTTTTTT
CASKTVSGELFF
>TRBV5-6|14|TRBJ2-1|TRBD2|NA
TGTGCCAGCAGCTTACTAGCGGGAGAGTTTGGGCAGTTCTTC
CASSLLAGEFGQFF
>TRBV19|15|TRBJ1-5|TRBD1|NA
TGTGCCAGTAGCTGGGGAACAGGGGAAATTCAGCCCCAGCATTTT
CASSWGTGEIQPQHF
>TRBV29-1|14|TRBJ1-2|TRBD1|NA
TGCAGCGTTGAAGACCCGACAGGGAGCTATGGCTACACCTTC
CSVEDPTGSYGYTF
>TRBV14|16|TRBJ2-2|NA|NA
TGTGCCAGCAGCCAAGCGGGACTTATTCGGGCCGGGGAGCTGTTTTTT
CASSQAGLIRAGELFF
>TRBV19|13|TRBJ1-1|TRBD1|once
TGTGCCAGTACCCTGACAGGGGCCCGTGAAGCTTTCTTT
CASTLTGAREAFF
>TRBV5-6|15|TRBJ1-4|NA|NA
TGTGCCAGCAGCTTGAATGGCGGGGCTAATGAAAAACTGTTTTTT
CASSLNGGANEKLFF
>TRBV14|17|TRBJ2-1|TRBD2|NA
TGTGCCAGCAGCCAAGTCCGGACTAGGGGCATATACAATGAGCAGTTCTTC
CASSQVRTRGIYNEQFF
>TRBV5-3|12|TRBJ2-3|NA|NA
TGTGCCAGAGGGTCTCGGGGGGATACGCAGTATTTT
CARGSRGDTQYF
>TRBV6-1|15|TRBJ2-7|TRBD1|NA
TGTGCCAGCAGTGAAGCTGCAGGACAGGGCTACGAGCAGTACTTC
CASSEAAGQGYEQYF
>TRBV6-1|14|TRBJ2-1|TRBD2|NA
TGTGCCAGCAGTGTATTAGCGGGAGGGGGTGAGCAGTTCTTC
CASSVLAGGGEQFF
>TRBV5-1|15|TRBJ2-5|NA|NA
TGCGCCAGCAGCTTGGTTCCGGGAGCGTTCGAGACCCAGTACTTC
CASSLVPGAFETQYF
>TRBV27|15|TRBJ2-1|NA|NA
TGTGCCAGCAGGACTGGAGTAGCGGCCCACAATGAGCAGTTCTTC
CASRTGVAAHNEQFF
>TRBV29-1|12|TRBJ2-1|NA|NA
TGCAGCGGATACGGGGTTAACAATGAGCAGTTCTTC
CSGYGVNNEQFF
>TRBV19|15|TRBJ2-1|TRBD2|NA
TGTGCCACGAGGACTAGCGGGAGTAACCGCGATGAGCAGTTCTTC
CATRTSGSNRDEQFF
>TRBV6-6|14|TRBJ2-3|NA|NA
TGTGCCAGCAGCCGCGATACGCGCACAGATACGCAGTATTTT
CASSRDTRTDTQYF
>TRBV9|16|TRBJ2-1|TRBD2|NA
TGTGCCAGCAGCGTATGGACACTAGCGGGAGTGAATGAGCAGTTCTTC
CASSVWTLAGVNEQFF
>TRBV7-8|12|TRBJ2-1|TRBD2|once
TGTGCCAGCAGCTTCCCTAGCGGGATCCAGTTCTTC
CASSFPSGIQFF
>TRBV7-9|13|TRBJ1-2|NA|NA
TGTGCCAGCAGGGAGGGACGGGGGTATGGCTACACCTTC
CASREGRGYGYTF
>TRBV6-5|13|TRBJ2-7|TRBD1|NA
TGTGCCAGCGGGTGGACAGGGGCGCGCGAGCAGTACTTC
CASGWTGAREQYF
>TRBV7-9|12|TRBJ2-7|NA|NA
TGTGCCAGCAGCTTATCCGGGTACGAGCAGTACTTC
CASSLSGYEQYF
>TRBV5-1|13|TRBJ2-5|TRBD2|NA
TGCGCCAGCACCGGACTAGCGCAAGAGACCCAGTACTTC
CASTGLAQETQYF
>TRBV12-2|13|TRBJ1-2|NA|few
TGTGCAAGTCGGTTGACAGGGAACTATGGCTACACCTTC
CASRLTGNYGYTF
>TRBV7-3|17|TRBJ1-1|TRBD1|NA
TGTGCCAGCAGCCGTACCGGGACAGTCCTCATGAACACTGAAGCTTTCTTT
CASSRTGTVLMNTEAFF
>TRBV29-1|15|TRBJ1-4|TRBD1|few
TGCAGCGGGCGCGTTTCCGGGACAGGGAATGAAAAACTGTTTTTT
CSGRVSGTGNEKLFF
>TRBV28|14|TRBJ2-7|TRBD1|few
TGTGCCAGCAGCCACCTGACAGGGTTCTACGAGCAGTACTTC
CASSHLTGFYEQYF
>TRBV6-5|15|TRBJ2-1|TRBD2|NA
TGTGCCAGCACCAGCCCCCTAGCGGCTTACAATGAGCAGTTCTTC
CASTSPLAAYNEQFF